This T cell receptor beta chain came from a study of CD8 T cells in Susac syndrome. CDR1 is SNHLY, CDR2 FYNNEI, per germline. The CDR3 has 16 amino acids. V shed 7 bases, J shed 1 base, and the junction held 5 bases outside the gene matches. Reverse transcription of 0.5 to 1 ug RNA was performed with random hexamers. TCRdb analysed the immunoSEQ multiplex PCR reads with MiXCR anew, one entry per CDR3 protein. Seen here are roughly 80,000 distinct CDR3 sequences, just over 90% observed once, and the top ten hold about 0.52%. Sequencing of TCR beta was performed on blood CD8+ T cells and on blood CD4+ T cells.

The V and J genes are TRBV2 and TRBJ2-1; 12 bases line up with TRBD2. The sequence derives from a human donor with Susac syndrome. The specimen sequenced was CD4+ T cells from PBMCs. CDR3 protein: CASTSGGAKSYNEQFF. CDR3 sequence (DNA): TGTGCCAGCACTAGCGGGGGGGCGAAGTCCTACAATGAGCAGTTCTTC.